This TCR beta chain was identified in a study of monozygotic twins with inflammatory bowel disease. Study conclusions and caveats: No detectable difference in repertoire similarity separated concordant from discordant twins, possibly as a result of limited power. Telling apart the different T cell subtypes was not possible.

This CDR3 contains 13 residues. Germline CDR1 and CDR2: DFQATT and SNEGSKA (reference sequence). Template switching incorporated UMIs with a 6-nucleotide sample barcode. Reprocessing the 5' RACE reads, TCRdb reports a single entry for every CDR3 protein and omits DNA. The sample holds about 380,000 distinct CDR3 sequences. Details on this clonotype: Its antigen remains unknown.

Every donor provided one blood sample measuring less than 3 ml. The sequencing input was blood. The chain combines TRBV20-1 with TRBJ2-3; as DNA is missing, the TRBD1 call by TCRdb cannot be tested. This receptor was identified in a human donor with ulcerative colitis or Crohn's disease, or a healthy co-twin of an affected twin (not recorded which). The CDR3: CSAPYQGPDTQYF.